The sequence of this TCR beta chain was determined in a study of post-analysis software for immune sequencing data. General study results and limits: Under F measure analysis, samples from one preparation batch co-clustered strongly. Relative to controls, patients had roughly five TRBV segments at higher frequency, with TRBV5-6, TRBV5-1 and TRBV20-1 among these. Significantly lower normalized Chao1 diversity was found in patients with multiple sclerosis relative to controls.

Germline CDR1 is MNHNY and CDR2 is SVGAGI (reference sequence). The V gene lost 9 bases and the J gene lost 0 bases, with 14 bases spanning the gap. The CDR3 consists of 14 residues. Comments on this clonotype: What it binds is unknown. This clone may be a read error of a much larger clone one base away.

Included in the TCR beta cDNA libraries were unique molecular identifiers. Roughly 500,000 cDNA molecules were obtained from approximately 0.91 to 9.4 million T cells. TCRdb reprocessed the PCR reads with MiXCR, giving one entry per CDR3 protein. Of around 770,000 distinct CDR3 sequences detected, 46% appear once; the ten largest clones hold 4% to 5%. Material for sequencing was blood. The chain uses TRBV6-6 and TRBJ1-2; D is uncertain. This TCR was recovered from a girl aged 5 to 17 with multiple sclerosis. CDR3 DNA sequence: TGTGCCAGTTGTTTAGGTGGGGCTAACTATGGCTACACCTTC. Translation: CASCLGGANYGYTF.